The rows below give T cell receptor beta chains drawn from one sample of a study of T cell responses to AZD1222 COVID-19 vaccine. Clones were sequenced by immunoSEQ multiplex PCR, and TCRdb holds only the in-frame ones, with some missing. The sample contains 55,000 to 90,000 clones, roughly four fifths of which appear only once. Source: peripheral blood, taken on day 0 of AZD1222 vaccination. The origin of the receptors is an adult in good health. Each CDR3 is given with its conserved first and last residue. The D gene is left open where the match is weak. Size is stated for part of the rows, as once, few or many counts, or as a class when the clone is expanded.

D gene | J gene | V gene | clone size | CDR3 DNA | CDR3 protein
TRBD1 | TRBJ2-7 | TRBV5-5 | . | TGTGCCAGCAGCGGCCCGGGACAGGGGCCCTACGAGCAGTACTTC | CASSGPGQGPYEQYF
TRBD1 | TRBJ1-1 | TRBV5-1 | . | TGCGCCAGCAGCTGGACAGGGGGAATGAACACTGAAGCTTTCTTT | CASSWTGGMNTEAFF
TRBD2 | TRBJ2-7 | TRBV2 | once | TGTGCCACCCAGGGACTAGCGGGGTATTACGAGCAGTACTTC | CATQGLAGYYEQYF
TRBD1 | TRBJ1-3 | TRBV7-8 | few | TGTGCCAGCAGCTTAGGAGCCCTTGGACAGGGGGGAAACACCATATATTTT | CASSLGALGQGGNTIYF
TRBD1 | TRBJ1-2 | TRBV7-3 | . | TGTGCCAGCAGCAGAGGACAGGGGGCTGGCTATGGCTACACCTTC | CASSRGQGAGYGYTF
TRBD1 | TRBJ1-2 | TRBV5-1 | . | TGCGCCAGCAGCCTAGGGACAGTGAACAATGGCTACACCTTC | CASSLGTVNNGYTF
TRBD2 | TRBJ2-3 | TRBV6-2/TRBV6-3 | . | TGTGCCAGCACCCCCGGGACTAGCATGGCAGATACGCAGTATTTT | CASTPGTSMADTQYF
. | TRBJ1-5 | TRBV2 | . | TGTGCCAGCTCACTAGGGGGGCCCGGCAATCAGCCCCAGCATTTT | CASSLGGPGNQPQHF
. | TRBJ2-2 | TRBV4-1 | once | TGCGCCAGCAGCCAAGAATCAGGGGCAATCACCGGGGAGCTGTTTTTT | CASSQESGAITGELFF
. | TRBJ1-4 | TRBV7-9 | . | TGTGCCAGCAGCTTAGATACTAATGAAAAACTGTTTTTT | CASSLDTNEKLFF
. | TRBJ2-7 | TRBV2 | . | TGTGCCAGCAGTCTCCGGGGGACTCCTAGTCGGGCCTACGAGCAGTACTTC | CASSLRGTPSRAYEQYF
TRBD1 | TRBJ2-5 | TRBV29-1 | . | TGCAGCGCCAGGACAGGGGGGGAGACCCAGTACTTC | CSARTGGETQYF
. | TRBJ2-2 | TRBV4-1 | . | TGCGCCAGCAGCCAGCGGGACGATAGGGAGCTGTTTTTT | CASSQRDDRELFF
. | TRBJ1-4 | TRBV3-1/TRBV3-2 | . | TGTGCCAGCAGCCATCTCGGACGGCTTAATGAAAAACTGTTTTTT | CASSHLGRLNEKLFF
. | TRBJ1-2 | TRBV4-3 | . | TGCGCCAGCAGCCAAGATATCCTCGCACAGGGCGCCAACTATGGCTACACCTTC | CASSQDILAQGANYGYTF
. | TRBJ1-1 | TRBV6-2/TRBV6-3 | . | TGTGCCAGCAGTTACTCGATTGGGGGCAATGGACACACTGAAGCTTTCTTT | CASSYSIGGNGHTEAFF
TRBD1 | TRBJ2-1 | TRBV7-3 | few | TGTGCCAGCAGCTTACAGGGGGCGAACAATGAGCAGTTCTTC | CASSLQGANNEQFF
. | TRBJ1-1 | TRBV4-1 | . | TGCGCCAGCACCCACGGGACGGGCAGGTTGAACACTGAAGCTTTCTTT | CASTHGTGRLNTEAFF
. | TRBJ2-1 | TRBV4-3 | . | TGCGCCAGCAGGGGGGATCCGGGGAGCTCCTACAATGAGCAGTTCTTC | CASRGDPGSSYNEQFF
TRBD1 | TRBJ2-2 | TRBV9 | . | TGTGCCAGCAGCCCACGACAGGGGGCGATCACCGGGGAGCTGTTTTTT | CASSPRQGAITGELFF
. | TRBJ1-5 | TRBV6-5 | . | TGTGCCAGCAGCTTGAGAGGGCAGCCCCAGCATTTT | CASSLRGQPQHF
TRBD2 | TRBJ2-5 | TRBV24-1 | . | TGTGCCACCAGTAGCTATAGCGGGGGGTACCAAGAGACCCAGTACTTC | CATSSYSGGYQETQYF
. | TRBJ1-6 | TRBV13 | . | TGTGCCAGCAGCTATTGGAGGGCTTCACCCCTCCACTTT | CASSYWRASPLHF
TRBD2 | TRBJ2-7 | TRBV5-4 | . | TGTGCCAGCAGCTCGGGACTAGCGGGGACAAGCGGCGAGCAGTACTTC | CASSSGLAGTSGEQYF
TRBD2 | TRBJ2-3 | TRBV5-4 | . | TGTGCCAGCAGCGGGCCGGGACTAGCCGTGAATACGCAGTATTTT | CASSGPGLAVNTQYF
TRBD2 | TRBJ2-5 | TRBV27 | . | TGTGCCAGCAGCTCGGGGAAGCGGGGGGCGAGGGAGACCCAGTACTTC | CASSSGKRGARETQYF
. | TRBJ1-3 | TRBV28 | few | TGTGCCACCCAAGGGGCCCTCTCTGGAAACACCATATATTTT | CATQGALSGNTIYF
. | TRBJ1-1 | TRBV28 | . | TGTGCCAGCAGGGTGGGGAGGAGGAGCACTGAAGCTTTCTTT | CASRVGRRSTEAFF
TRBD1 | TRBJ2-5 | TRBV5-6 | . | TGTGCCAGCAGCTTTGCAGGGGGCAGGGAGACCCAGTACTTC | CASSFAGGRETQYF
TRBD2 | TRBJ2-1 | TRBV7-9 | . | TGTGCCAGCAGCTTATTGCCGCGGGGGGATGACAATGAGCAGTTCTTC | CASSLLPRGDDNEQFF
TRBD1 | TRBJ1-1 | TRBV5-1 | once | TGCGCCAGCAGCACCACAGGGGGCGCCGCGAACACTGAAGCTTTCTTT | CASSTTGGAANTEAFF
TRBD1 | TRBJ1-2 | TRBV7-3 | . | TGTGCCAGCAGCTCCTCGGGACAGGGCTTTGGCTACACCTTC | CASSSSGQGFGYTF
TRBD2 | TRBJ2-3 | TRBV5-5 | . | TGTGCCAGCAGCTTCGGGACTAGCGCAGATACGCAGTATTTT | CASSFGTSADTQYF
. | TRBJ1-1 | TRBV6-2/TRBV6-3 | once | TGTGCCAGCAGTCGAACGTCAGGGATCACTGAAGCTTTCTTT | CASSRTSGITEAFF
. | TRBJ1-6 | TRBV11-2 | . | TGTGCCAGCAGCCCAGGTTCGGGATCACCCCTCCACTTT | CASSPGSGSPLHF
TRBD1 | TRBJ1-3 | TRBV12-3/TRBV12-4 | . | TGTGCCAGCAGTTACAGGGGCGGAAACACCATATATTTT | CASSYRGGNTIYF
. | TRBJ1-2 | TRBV12-3/TRBV12-4 | . | TGTGCCAGCAGTCCGACGGTGTACTATGGCTACACCTTC | CASSPTVYYGYTF
TRBD1 | TRBJ1-1 | TRBV10-3 | few | TGTGCCATCGGGACAGGGGAGTTTGGCACTGAAGCTTTCTTT | CAIGTGEFGTEAFF
. | TRBJ2-1 | TRBV11-3 | . | TGTGCCAGCAGCTTAGTTCTGGGGGATGAGCAGTTCTTC | CASSLVLGDEQFF
TRBD1 | TRBJ1-3 | TRBV11-2 | . | TGTGCCAGCAGCACCATCCGGGACAGCGGAAACACCATATATTTT | CASSTIRDSGNTIYF
. | TRBJ1-2 | TRBV9 | . | TGTGCCAGCAGCGCCAGTTCTGTATCTAACTATGGCTACACCTTC | CASSASSVSNYGYTF
. | TRBJ1-3 | TRBV7-9 | . | TGTGCCAGCAGCCAGTCCAGACGGCAGGGGGGAAACACCATATATTTT | CASSQSRRQGGNTIYF